Listed below are T cell receptor beta chains from one sample, sequenced in a study of early T cells in non-severe SARS-CoV-2 infection. One entry per CDR3 protein results from TCRdb running MiXCR on the 5' RACE reads. The sample holds some 66,000 distinct CDR3 sequences, roughly 10% seen once. The sequenced material came from whole blood. The source is an adult who was a healthcare worker with PCR-confirmed SARS-CoV-2 infection or an uninfected control (not recorded which). The CDR3 runs from the conserved cysteine through the conserved F or W. The D gene is left open where the match is weak. Rows may omit the clone size; those that give it use once, few, many or a size class.

TRBV11-2	TRBD1	TRBJ2-3	many	CASSPRTGTDTQYF	TGTGCCAGCAGCCCCAGGACAGGGACAGATACGCAGTATTTT
TRBV2	-	TRBJ1-2	many	CASSEAWGDGYTF	TGTGCCAGCAGTGAAGCTTGGGGAGATGGCTACACCTTC
TRBV20-1	-	TRBJ2-7	-	CSARIDRTYEQYF	TGCAGTGCTAGAATAGACAGGACCTACGAGCAGTACTTC
TRBV7-9	-	TRBJ2-3	few	CASSREWGTSTDTQYF	TGTGCCAGCAGCCGGGAATGGGGGACTAGCACAGATACGCAGTATTTT
TRBV6-8	-	TRBJ2-1	many	CALQRISYNEQFF	TGTGCCCTCCAGAGAATATCCTACAATGAGCAGTTCTTC
TRBV27	-	TRBJ2-1	-	CASSRNRGNEQFF	TGTGCCAGCAGTCGGAACAGAGGCAATGAGCAGTTCTTC
TRBV29-1	-	TRBJ1-1	many	CSAQGHADTEAFF	TGCAGCGCTCAGGGGCACGCTGACACTGAAGCTTTCTTT
TRBV5-6	TRBD1	TRBJ1-1	few	CASRGTGGAGTEAFF	TGTGCCAGCAGGGGGACAGGGGGCGCAGGGACTGAAGCTTTCTTT
TRBV7-9	-	TRBJ1-1	-	CASSQEGRGAFF	TGTGCCAGCAGCCAGGAAGGGCGAGGGGCTTTCTTT
TRBV5-1	-	TRBJ2-6	few	CASSQGASGANVLTF	TGCGCCAGCAGCCAAGGGGCCTCTGGGGCCAACGTCCTGACTTTC
TRBV6-6	TRBD2	TRBJ2-1	-	CASSPTGTSVNNEQFF	TGTGCCAGCAGCCCGACCGGGACTAGCGTTAACAATGAGCAGTTCTTC
TRBV9	-	TRBJ2-7	many	CASSRGISYEQYF	TGTGCCAGCAGCAGGGGGATTTCCTACGAGCAGTACTTC
TRBV12-3/TRBV12-4	-	TRBJ1-5	many	CASSISQPQHF	TGTGCCAGCAGTATAAGTCAGCCCCAGCATTTT
TRBV3-1	-	TRBJ1-5	many	CASSQATAQPQHF	TGTGCCAGCAGCCAAGCTACAGCCCAGCCCCAGCATTTT
TRBV12-3/TRBV12-4	-	TRBJ2-3	few	CASSLWSRSDTDTQYF	TGTGCCAGCAGTTTATGGTCTAGGAGCGACACAGATACGCAGTATTTT
TRBV20-1	TRBD2	TRBJ2-7	many	CSAKGTSGPYEQYF	TGCAGTGCCAAGGGGACTAGCGGTCCCTACGAGCAGTACTTC
TRBV10-3	-	TRBJ1-3	many	CAISEFGRVSGNTIYF	TGTGCCATCAGTGAGTTCGGCCGCGTCTCTGGAAACACCATATATTTT
TRBV20-1	-	TRBJ1-4	few	CSARGGGQYEKLFF	TGCAGTGCTAGAGGAGGGGGGCAATATGAAAAACTGTTTTTT
TRBV6-5	TRBD2	TRBJ2-5	many	CASSYSFSWLAGGGSETQYF	TGTGCCAGCAGTTACTCGTTTTCCTGGCTAGCGGGAGGCGGTTCGGAGACCCAGTACTTC
TRBV19	-	TRBJ1-1	few	CASSRTQTGDTEAFF	TGTGCCAGTAGCCGGACTCAGACTGGGGACACTGAAGCTTTCTTT
TRBV29-1	-	TRBJ1-1	many	CSGIVTEAFF	TGCAGCGGGATAGTCACTGAAGCTTTCTTT
TRBV5-6	TRBD2	TRBJ2-3	-	CASSWVAGTYADTQYF	TGTGCCAGCAGCTGGGTAGCGGGAACCTACGCAGATACGCAGTATTTT
TRBV7-6	TRBD2	TRBJ2-1	few	CASSAAGGSYNEQFF	TGTGCCAGCAGCGCAGCGGGAGGGTCCTACAATGAGCAGTTCTTC
TRBV7-9	-	TRBJ2-7	many	CASSLAAGDEQYF	TGTGCCAGCAGCTTGGCCGCAGGTGACGAGCAGTACTTC
TRBV19	-	TRBJ1-4	many	CASSTLVWRMNEKLFF	TGTGCCAGTAGTACCCTCGTCTGGAGAATGAATGAAAAACTGTTTTTT
TRBV3-1	-	TRBJ1-2	many	CASSQDRRNYGYTF	TGTGCCAGCAGCCAAGATCGGCGTAACTATGGCTACACCTTC